This T cell receptor (beta chain) was retrieved from a study of early T cells in non-severe SARS-CoV-2 infection. Study-wide context: The input, bulk RNA from unsorted whole blood, was sequenced, and chains were unpaired.

TCRdb analysed the 5' RACE reads with MiXCR anew, one entry per CDR3 protein. Of some 120,000 distinct CDR3 sequences listed, 14% to 15% are singletons. The germline V and J ends were trimmed by 3 bases and 0 bases, with 19 bases remaining between them. Germline CDR1 reads SGHRS; CDR2 reads YFSETQ. The CDR3 contains 18 residues. Sample: whole blood. The TCR sequence derives from an adult who was a healthcare worker with PCR-confirmed SARS-CoV-2 infection or an uninfected control (not recorded which). The chain couples TRBV5-1 to TRBJ2-1, with D possibly matching TRBD2 (6 bases). CDR3 residues: CASSWTRRGPSSYNEQFF. The CDR3 region has the DNA TGCGCCAGCAGCTGGACAAGGAGGGGCCCGAGCTCCTACAATGAGCAGTTCTTC.